This TCR beta chain was sequenced in a study of blood T cells in healthy people across ages. Each of the donors had approximately 10 milliliters of peripheral blood drawn into EDTA-treated Vacutainer tubes. Together with a sample-barcoded 5' primer, a J-beta primer mix was included in a second PCR lasting roughly 6 to 12 cycles. A 12-random-nucleotide template-switch adaptor tagged each cDNA molecule. Individual samples furnished no less than 2.5 million CDR3-containing paired-end reads apiece. TCRdb itself ran the 5' RACE reads through MiXCR, one entry per CDR3 protein. The sample consists of some 750,000 distinct CDR3 sequences, about 20% of them appearing once. Per germline, CDR1 MNHEY and CDR2 SMNVEV (reference sequence). CDR3 length: 14 residues.

The clonotype was recovered from a man aged 70 or older in good health. Specimen: blood. The gene calls are TRBV27 and TRBJ2-1; possibly TRBD1 or TRBD2 for D (5 bases each). The J call is doubtful: the DNA matches TRBJ2-7 better. CDR3 in DNA: TGTGCCAGCGACTTATCAGGGAGCTTGGACGAGCAGTACTTC. It codes for CASDLSGSLDEQYF.